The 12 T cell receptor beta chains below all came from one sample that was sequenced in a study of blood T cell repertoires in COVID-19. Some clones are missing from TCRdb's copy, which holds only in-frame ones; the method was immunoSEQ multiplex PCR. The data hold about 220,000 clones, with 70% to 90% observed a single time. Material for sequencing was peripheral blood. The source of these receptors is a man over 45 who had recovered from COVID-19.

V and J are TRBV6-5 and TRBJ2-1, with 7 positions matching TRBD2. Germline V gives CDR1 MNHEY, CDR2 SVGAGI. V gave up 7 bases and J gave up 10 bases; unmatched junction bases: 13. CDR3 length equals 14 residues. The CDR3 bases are TGTGCCAGCATCAGCGGGGCTGGAGTATGGGAGCAGTTCTTC. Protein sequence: CASISGAGVWEQFF.

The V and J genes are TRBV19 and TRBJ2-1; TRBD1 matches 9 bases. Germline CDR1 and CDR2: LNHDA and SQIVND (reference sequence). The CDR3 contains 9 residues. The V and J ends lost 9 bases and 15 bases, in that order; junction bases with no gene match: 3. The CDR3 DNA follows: TGTGCCAGCCCGGACAGGGGGTTCTTC. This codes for CASPDRGFF.

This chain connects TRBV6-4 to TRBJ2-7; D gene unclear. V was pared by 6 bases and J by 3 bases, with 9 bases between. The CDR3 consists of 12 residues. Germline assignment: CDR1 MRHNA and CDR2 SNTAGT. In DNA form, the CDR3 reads TGTGCCAGCAGAAGTCCCGGCTACGAGCAGTACTTC. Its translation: CASRSPGYEQYF.

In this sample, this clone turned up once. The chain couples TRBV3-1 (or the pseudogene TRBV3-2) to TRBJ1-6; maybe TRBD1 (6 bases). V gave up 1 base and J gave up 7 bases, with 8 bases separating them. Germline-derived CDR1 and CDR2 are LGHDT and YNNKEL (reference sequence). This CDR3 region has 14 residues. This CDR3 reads CASSQADRNSPLHF. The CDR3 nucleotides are TGTGCCAGCAGCCAAGCGGACAGAAATTCACCCCTCCACTTT.

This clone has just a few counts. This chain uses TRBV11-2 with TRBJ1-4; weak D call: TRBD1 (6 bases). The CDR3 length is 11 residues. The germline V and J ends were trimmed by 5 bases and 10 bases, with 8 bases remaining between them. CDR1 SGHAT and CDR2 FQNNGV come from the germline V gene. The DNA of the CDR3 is TGTGCCAGCAGCGAAGGGGGAAAACTGTTTTTT. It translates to CASSEGGKLFF. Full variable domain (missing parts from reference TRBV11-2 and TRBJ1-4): EAGVAQSPRYKIIEKRQSVAFWCNPISGHATLYWYQQILGQGPKLLIQFQNNGVVDDSQLPKDRFSAERLKGVDSTLKIQPAKLEDSAVYLCASSEGGKLFFGSGTQLSVL.

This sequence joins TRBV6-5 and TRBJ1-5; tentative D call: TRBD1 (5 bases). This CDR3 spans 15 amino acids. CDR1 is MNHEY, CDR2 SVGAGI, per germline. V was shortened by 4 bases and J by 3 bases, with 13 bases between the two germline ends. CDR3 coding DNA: TGTGCCAGCAGTTCCTCCCAGGGTGTCAATCAGCCCCAGCATTTT. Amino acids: CASSSSQGVNQPQHF.

The CDR3 DNA reads as TGTGCCACCAGTAAAGCAGGACTGAGCTCCTACAATGAGCAGTTCTTC. Translation gives CATSKAGLSSYNEQFF. This chain joins TRBV24-1 and TRBJ2-1; weak D call: TRBD2 (5 bases). This CDR3 is 16 amino acids long. Germline values: CDR1 KGHDR, CDR2 SFDVKD. The V end lost 6 bases, the J end lost 0 bases, and 14 bases lay between the germline ends.

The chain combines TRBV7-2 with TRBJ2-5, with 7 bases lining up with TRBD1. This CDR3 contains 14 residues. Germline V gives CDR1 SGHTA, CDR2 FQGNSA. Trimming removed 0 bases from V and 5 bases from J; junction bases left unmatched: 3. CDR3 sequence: CASSLAGGGETQYF. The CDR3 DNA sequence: TGTGCCAGCAGCTTAGCAGGGGGCGGCGAGACCCAGTACTTC.

CDR3 in DNA: TGTGCCAGCAGTCTCGTGGGGAGAGAAAAACTGTTTTTT. The encoded protein is CASSLVGREKLFF. The genes are TRBV28 and TRBJ1-4; D gene uncertain. The CDR3 sequence is 13 residues long. Germline lookup yields CDR1 MDHEN and CDR2 SYDVKM. V lost 5 bases and J 8 bases, leaving 12 bases between the germline ends.

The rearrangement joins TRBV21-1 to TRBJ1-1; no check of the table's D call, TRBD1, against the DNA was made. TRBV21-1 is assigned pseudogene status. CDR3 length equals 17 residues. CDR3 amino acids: CASSKAQGARRDTEAFF. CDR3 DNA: TGTGCCAGCAGCAAAGCACAGGGGGCTCGCAGGGACACTGAAGCTTTCTTT.

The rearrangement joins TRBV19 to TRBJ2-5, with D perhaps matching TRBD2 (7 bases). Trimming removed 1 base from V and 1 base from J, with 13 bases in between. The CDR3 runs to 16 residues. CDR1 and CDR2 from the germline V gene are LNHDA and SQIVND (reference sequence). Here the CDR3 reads CASSIGEGTPQETQYF. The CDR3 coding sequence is TGTGCCAGTAGTATAGGGGAGGGGACACCCCAAGAGACCCAGTACTTC. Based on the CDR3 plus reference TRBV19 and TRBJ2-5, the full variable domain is DGGITQSPKYLFRKEGQNVTLSCEQNLNHDAMYWYRQDPGQGLRLIYYSQIVNDFQKGDIAEGYSVSREKKESFPLTVTSAQKNPTAFYLCASSIGEGTPQETQYFGPGTRLLVL.

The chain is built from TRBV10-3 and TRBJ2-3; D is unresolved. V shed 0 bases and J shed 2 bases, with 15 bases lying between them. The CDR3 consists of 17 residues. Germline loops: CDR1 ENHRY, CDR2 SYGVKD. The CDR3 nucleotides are TGTGCCATCAGTGAGTCGCATGAGCGACCGTCCACAGATACGCAGTATTTT. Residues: CAISESHERPSTDTQYF.